One TCR beta chain is described in this entry. CDR3 length equals 16 residues. V was trimmed by 6 bases and J by 0 bases, leaving 16 bases between them. CDR1 MGHDK and CDR2 SYGVNS come from the germline V gene. This record comes from a study of CD8+CD57+ T cells in acquired aplastic anemia. Across the whole study: Mean DNA quantity obtained from sorted CD4+ and CD8+ cells was 3.2 ug.

Template material for TCR beta VDJ and CDR3 profiling consisted of genomic DNA. TCRdb re-analysed the reads in MiXCR, keeping a single row per CDR3 protein. The data hold 86,000 or so distinct CDR3 sequences, with approximately 46% observed a single time. The clonotype comes from a human donor in good health, serving as a control. The sequenced sample was sorted CD4+, CD8+, or CD8+CD57+ T cells (not recorded which) from PBMCs. The rearrangement joins TRBV25-1 to TRBJ2-3; unclear D gene. CDR3 amino acids: CASSSPSSSSTDTQYF. The CDR3 DNA reads TGTGCCAGCAGCTCCCCATCTTCTTCTAGCACAGATACGCAGTATTTT.